The source of this T cell receptor beta chain is a study of T-cell reconstitution after alpha-beta-depleted transplantation in children. Findings and limits, study-wide: Reported findings indicate that, about two months after transplant, alpha-beta T cells came from several hundred expanded clones, which were derived from non-depleted graft cells. The study traced high day-60 TCRbeta diversity in some patients to surviving recipient T cells and thymic progenitors. By one year post-transplant, T-cell counts and diversity largely arose from T cells that were newly produced.

Note on this clonotype: What it binds is unknown.

Unique molecular identifiers were used in preparing the TCRbeta library. TCRdb redid the calling of the PCR reads with MiXCR, one entry per CDR3 protein. The sample contains about 110,000 distinct CDR3 sequences, 5% to 8% of which appear only once. Losses at the gene ends were 3 bases for V and 4 bases for J; bases not matched to a gene: 6. There are 15 residues in the CDR3. Germline CDR1 reads DFQATT; CDR2 reads SNEGSKA (reference sequence). The specimen comprised PBMCs, mostly from graft donor cells, sampled 360 days after TCRalphabeta/CD19-depleted stem cell transplant. The chain uses TRBV20-1 and TRBJ2-1; 10 bases match TRBD2. The TCR comes from a male patient under 10 years old who had a stem cell transplant for acute lymphoblastic leukemia, so the T cells may come from the graft donor. CDR3 loop: CSARAGTSAYNEQFF. Written as DNA, the CDR3 is TGCAGTGCTAGGGCTGGGACTAGCGCTTACAATGAGCAGTTCTTC.